One sample yielded the 11 T cell receptor beta chains listed below, sequenced in a study of T cell changes during pregnancy in multiple sclerosis. Assay: immunoSEQ multiplex PCR; the TCRdb copy retains only in-frame clones and omits some. The sample consists of some 80,000 clones, around 90% of them appearing once. Sequences were derived from peripheral blood, sampled in the first trimester of pregnancy. The receptors come from a female donor in good health, enrolled as a control in a pregnancy study.

This clone showed up just once. The V and J genes are TRBV7-9 and TRBJ1-4, with 9 positions matching TRBD1. The germline V gene encodes CDR1 SEHNR and CDR2 FQNEAQ (reference sequence). The V gene end was trimmed by 5 bases and the J gene end by 8 bases; junction bases not matched to a gene: 6. This CDR3 region has 14 residues. The CDR3 DNA is TGTGCCAGCAGCCACCCTGGACAGGGGGAAAAACTGTTTTTT. This gives the protein CASSHPGQGEKLFF.

V and J are TRBV4-1 and TRBJ1-5, with D perhaps TRBD1 (5 bases). The CDR3 contains 16 residues. The germline V gene has CDR1 MGHRA and CDR2 YSYEKL. V lost 0 bases, J lost 1 base, and 10 bases lay in between. CDR3 bases: TGCGCCAGCAGCCAAGATGCAGGGAGGAGCAATCAGCCCCAGCATTTT. Its protein is CASSQDAGRSNQPQHF.

This chain connects TRBV7-9 to TRBJ1-2, with D unresolved. This CDR3 has 17 residues. Deletions cut 1 base from V and 3 bases from J, with 18 bases between. Looked up from germline, CDR1 is SEHNR and CDR2 is FQNEAQ (reference sequence). CDR3 loop: CASSLDRVEMRYYGYTF. The CDR3 region has the DNA TGTGCCAGCAGCTTAGATCGGGTCGAAATGAGGTACTATGGCTACACCTTC. Based on the CDR3 plus reference TRBV7-9 and TRBJ1-2, the full variable domain is DTGVSQNPRHKITKRGQNVTFRCDPISEHNRLYWYRQTLGQGPEFLTYFQNEAQLEKSRLLSDRFSAERPKGSFSTLEIQRTEQGDSAMYLCASSLDRVEMRYYGYTFGSGTRLTVV.

The chain links TRBV5-5 to TRBJ1-2, with 9 bases matching TRBD1. The CDR3 contains 15 residues. Germline CDR1 and CDR2: SGHKS and YYEKEE (reference sequence). The V and J ends lost 4 bases and 4 bases, in that order; junction bases with no gene match: 8. The CDR3 loop is CASSATGQGSYGYTF. Written as DNA, the CDR3 is TGTGCCAGCAGCGCCACGGGACAGGGCAGCTATGGCTACACCTTC.

The V and J genes are TRBV5-4 and TRBJ2-7, with unresolved D. V was trimmed by 0 bases and J by 2 bases, leaving 9 bases between them. The CDR3 is 14 amino acids. CDR1 is SGHNT and CDR2 is YYREEE in the germline V gene (reference sequence). The DNA for the CDR3 is TGTGCCAGCAGCTTGGTGGGCACCCCCTACGAGCAGTACTTC. It translates to CASSLVGTPYEQYF.

The chain joins TRBV27 to TRBJ2-4; D might be TRBD1 (6 bases). CDR1 and CDR2 from the germline V gene are MNHEY and SMNVEV (reference sequence). Trimming left V 4 bases short and J 5 bases short, with 9 bases between. This CDR3 is 13 amino acids long. The chain's CDR3 is CASSWAGENIQYF. The CDR3 DNA reads TGTGCCAGCAGTTGGGCAGGGGAAAACATTCAGTACTTC.

The V gene is TRBV10-2, the J gene TRBJ1-1, with D hard to call. Germline V CDR1 and CDR2: WSHSY, SAAADI. The CDR3 contains 13 residues. Trimming removed 4 bases at V and 0 bases at J, with 6 bases between. The CDR3 bases are TGCGCCAGCAGTGCCGGTGTGAACACTGAAGCTTTCTTT. Amino acids: CASSAGVNTEAFF.

This clone has a handful of counts. The gene calls are TRBV9 and TRBJ2-7; TRBD2 agrees at 14 bases. Germline assignment: CDR1 SGDLS and CDR2 YYNGEE. This CDR3 region has 15 residues. Trimming removed 4 bases from V and 7 bases from J; junction bases left unmatched: 7. CDR3: CASSSTSGRAGEQYF. CDR3 DNA: TGTGCCAGCAGCTCGACTAGCGGGAGGGCGGGGGAGCAGTACTTC.

This clone has more than one count but fewer than ten. This sequence joins TRBV27 and TRBJ1-1, with unresolved D. V was cut by 0 bases and J by 1 base, with 6 bases left in between. The CDR3 covers 14 residues. Germline CDR1 MNHEY, CDR2 SMNVEV (reference sequence). The DNA for the CDR3 is TGTGCCAGCAGTTTATCTCGGTGGAACACTGAAGCTTTCTTT. Amino acid sequence: CASSLSRWNTEAFF.

V usage is TRBV6-5 and J usage is TRBJ1-1; tentatively, D is TRBD1 (6 bases). The CDR3 is 13 residues long. Trimming stripped 6 bases from V and 7 bases from J, with 15 bases between. Germline-derived CDR1 and CDR2 are MNHEY and SVGAGI. CDR3 bases: TGTGCCAGCAGCCGAGTTGGGGGCGGTGAAGCTTTCTTT. It translates to CASSRVGGGEAFF.

The rearrangement uses TRBV5-1 and TRBJ2-1; D is unclear. V was clipped by 4 bases and J by 1 base, with 12 bases between them. CDR3 size: 15 residues. CDR1 and CDR2 from the germline V gene are SGHRS and YFSETQ. CDR3 amino acids: CASSANPGSYNEQFF. As DNA, the CDR3 is TGCGCCAGCAGCGCGAATCCCGGGTCCTACAATGAGCAGTTCTTC.